These 24 T cell receptor beta chains originate from one sample sequenced in a study of cytomegalovirus exposure and HLA in healthy donors. Researchers ran the PCR with 60 Vbeta and 13 Jbeta primers. The assay was immunoSEQ multiplex PCR, and TCRdb's table has in-frame clones only and misses some. The profile shows fewer than 200,000 clones, around three quarters of them singletons. What was sequenced was PBMCs. The source of these receptors is a woman aged 25 to 39 in good health and CMV-seropositive.

This clone was detected a few times. The genes are TRBV9 and TRBJ1-2; tentatively, D is TRBD1 (6 bases). Germline CDR1 SGDLS, CDR2 YYNGEE. V lost 4 bases, J lost 4 bases, and 14 bases lay in between. This CDR3 comprises 14 residues. CDR3 DNA: TGTGCCAGCAGCTTACAACAGGGCGGCTATGGCTACACCTTC. Amino acid sequence: CASSLQQGGYGYTF.

The V gene is TRBV19, the J gene TRBJ2-7; 9 bases are a match to TRBD1. The CDR3 is 15 residues long. The germline V gene has CDR1 LNHDA and CDR2 SQIVND (reference sequence). Trimming took 6 bases from V and 5 from J; bases not matched to a gene: 11. CDR3 in DNA: TGTGCCAGTAGACCCCAATGGGACAGGGTTCACGAGCAGTACTTC. As protein: CASRPQWDRVHEQYF.

This clone ranks as medium-sized (0.01 to 0.1%). J is TRBJ2-1 and V is TRBV7-3, with 7 positions matching TRBD1. The junction had 14 bases not matched to a gene; V was cut back by 5 bases and J by 13 bases. CDR3 length equals 14 residues. CDR1 and CDR2 from the germline V gene are SGHTA and FQGTGA. CDR3 nucleotides: TGTGCCAGCAGCCCGGGACAGTTACCCCATCCTCAGTTCTTC. Residues: CASSPGQLPHPQFF.

CDR3 sequence: CASSPTGSATGELFF. In DNA form, the CDR3 reads TGTGCCAGCAGCCCGACAGGGTCCGCCACCGGGGAGCTGTTTTTT. The chain recombines TRBV7-2 with TRBJ2-2, with 7 bases matching TRBD1. This CDR3 contains 15 residues. Per germline, CDR1 SGHTA and CDR2 FQGNSA. V lost 5 bases and J lost 4; bases outside the gene matches: 7.

V and J are TRBV28 and TRBJ1-5, with 9 bases lining up with TRBD1. Germline CDR1 MDHEN, CDR2 SYDVKM. Unmatched junction bases numbered 9, after V lost 5 bases and J lost 4 bases. CDR3 length: 16 amino acids. DNA for the CDR3: TGTGCCAGCAGTCCGCACCTCGGGACAGGGAATCAGCCCCAGCATTTT. It codes for CASSPHLGTGNQPQHF.

This chain connects TRBV14 to TRBJ2-2; the match to TRBD2 covers 8 bases. V shed 4 bases, J shed 7 bases, and the junction held 11 bases outside the gene matches. The germline gives CDR1 SGHDN, CDR2 FVKESK. The CDR3 has 16 residues. CDR3 sequence (DNA): TGTGCCAGCAGCCCATCCCAGCGGGAGTATGACGGGGAGCTGTTTTTT. This sequence encodes CASSPSQREYDGELFF.

The chain couples TRBV4-2 to TRBJ2-3; unclear D gene. Between the trimmed V and J ends, which lost 1 base and 2 bases, there was a span of 10 bases. From germline, CDR1 is LGHNA and CDR2 YNFKEQ. The CDR3 totals 15 residues. The DNA for the CDR3 is TGTGCCAGCAGCCAAGCCCTACGTCCCACAGATACGCAGTATTTT. Encoded protein: CASSQALRPTDTQYF.

This chain joins TRBV28 and TRBJ2-1, with a possible D match to TRBD1 (7 bases). Trimming shortened V by 2 bases and J by 6 bases, and 11 bases separated the two germline ends. The CDR3 covers 14 residues. Germline V gives CDR1 MDHEN, CDR2 SYDVKM. Here the CDR3 reads CASSLLRGVNEQFF. CDR3 DNA: TGTGCCAGCAGTTTACTCAGGGGGGTCAATGAGCAGTTCTTC.

In this sample, this clone turned up a few times. This chain joins TRBV7-3 and TRBJ1-1, with no clear D. Trimming removed 6 bases at V and 6 bases at J, with 14 bases between. The CDR3 has 13 residues. Germline CDR1 reads SGHTA; CDR2 reads FQGTGA. DNA of the CDR3: TGTGCCAGCAGTCCCGGGATGGGCTCTGAAGCTTTCTTT. It encodes CASSPGMGSEAFF.

V usage is TRBV11-3 and J usage is TRBJ2-1; TRBD2 agrees at 8 bases. The germline gives CDR1 SGHNT, CDR2 YENEEA. Losses at the gene ends were 5 bases for V and 4 bases for J; bases not matched to a gene: 4. This CDR3 has 14 residues. The CDR3 region is CASSGTSDYNEQFF. CDR3 bases: TGTGCCAGCAGCGGGACTAGTGATTACAATGAGCAGTTCTTC.

This clone was seen a handful of times. The V and J genes are TRBV7-9 and TRBJ2-5; the D gene is possibly TRBD1 (7 bases). V gave up 6 bases and J gave up 1 base, with 12 bases separating them. The CDR3 length is 14 residues. The germline gives CDR1 SEHNR, CDR2 FQNEAQ (reference sequence). The CDR3 nucleotides read TGTGCCAGCAGTAGCCAGGGGGGCCAAGAGACCCAGTACTTC. Its protein product is CASSSQGGQETQYF.

The table lists this clone with a few counts. V and J are TRBV7-8 and TRBJ2-1; unclear D gene. Per the germline V gene, CDR1 is SGHVS and CDR2 is FQNEAQ. Trimming left V 4 bases short and J 9 bases short, with 7 bases between. CDR3 length: 11 residues. The CDR3 region is CASSSFSEQFF. CDR3 in DNA: TGTGCCAGCAGCTCCTTTTCTGAGCAGTTCTTC.

The chain uses TRBV2 and TRBJ1-4; D remains ambiguous. The ends were cut back, 3 bases at V and 7 bases at J, with 6 bases in the middle. Germline V lookup: CDR1 SNHLY, CDR2 FYNNEI. CDR3 length: 12 residues. CDR3 in amino acids: CASSDLGEKLFF. The CDR3 DNA reads as TGTGCCAGCAGTGATCTAGGTGAAAAACTGTTTTTT. Full variable domain (outside the CDR3, taken from reference TRBV2 and TRBJ1-4): EPEVTQTPSHQVTQMGQEVILRCVPISNHLYFYWYRQILGQKVEFLVSFYNNEISEKSEIFDDQFSVERPDGSNFTLKIRSTKLEDSAMYFCASSDLGEKLFFGSGTQLSVL.

The V call is TRBV9, the J call TRBJ1-6; 7 bases line up with TRBD1. Trimming cost V 1 base and J 9 bases; bases outside gene matches: 7. Germline CDR1 is SGDLS and CDR2 is YYNGEE. The CDR3 sequence is 15 residues long. CDR3 loop: CASSVQGDAGSPLHF. In DNA, the CDR3 is TGTGCCAGCAGCGTACAGGGGGACGCGGGTTCACCCCTCCACTTT.

The chain carries TRBV28 and TRBJ2-6, with D possibly matching TRBD1 (5 bases). V lost 10 bases to trimming and J lost 2 bases, with 6 bases between them. From germline, CDR1 is MDHEN and CDR2 SYDVKM. The length of the CDR3 is 12 residues. DNA of the CDR3: TGTGCCACGGACACTGGGGCCAACGTCCTGACTTTC. It encodes CATDTGANVLTF.

DNA for the CDR3: TGTGCCAGCAGCCTACAGGGCGCGAACACCGGGGAGCTGTTTTTT. Translated: CASSLQGANTGELFF. The V gene is TRBV7-2, the J gene TRBJ2-2; perhaps TRBD1 as D (6 bases). This CDR3 contains 15 residues. V was shortened by 5 bases and J by 0 bases, with 10 bases between the two germline ends. The V gene's germline CDR1 is SGHTA and CDR2 FQGNSA.

The chain carries TRBV11-2 and TRBJ1-6, with D uncertain. V lost 4 bases to trimming and J lost 0 bases, with 13 bases between them. In germline, CDR1 is SGHAT, CDR2 FQNNGV. This CDR3 spans 17 amino acids. CDR3 sequence (DNA): TGTGCCAGCAGCTCCCCTCTTAGAGGCTCCTATAATTCACCCCTCCACTTT. It translates to CASSSPLRGSYNSPLHF.

The CDR3 spells CASSFRGGQSGYTF. The CDR3 DNA reads TGTGCCAGCAGCTTTCGGGGGGGGCAGAGTGGCTACACCTTC. This sequence joins TRBV5-4 and TRBJ1-2; D may be TRBD1 (6 bases). The CDR3 is made up of 14 amino acids. The germline CDR1 and CDR2 sequences are SGHNT and YYREEE (reference sequence). Trimming took off 2 bases at V and 7 bases at J, with 15 bases between the two ends.

The J gene is TRBJ2-3, the V gene TRBV2; 8 nucleotides agree with TRBD1. The CDR3 covers 15 residues. CDR1 is SNHLY, CDR2 FYNNEI, per germline. With 6 bases clipped from V and 3 bases from J, the junction kept 8 bases outside the gene matches. The CDR3 nucleotides are TGTGCCAGCAGCGCCCGGGACAGGAGGACAGATACGCAGTATTTT. Translated: CASSARDRRTDTQYF.

This chain uses TRBV5-4 with TRBJ2-2; D gene uncertain. The V gene's germline CDR1 is SGHNT and CDR2 YYREEE (reference sequence). The CDR3 runs 13 residues. V lost 0 bases, J lost 5 bases, and 5 bases lay in between. CDR3 coding DNA: TGTGCCAGCAGCTTGGCGGAGACCGGGGAGCTGTTTTTT. It encodes CASSLAETGELFF.

This clone appeared many times. This chain joins TRBV7-2 and TRBJ2-5, with D maybe TRBD1 (6 bases). The CDR3 totals 14 residues. The V gene lost 5 bases and the J gene lost 1 base, with 11 bases spanning the gap. The germline V gene encodes CDR1 SGHTA and CDR2 FQGNSA. CDR3 sequence (DNA): TGTGCCAGCAGCACAATCAGGGGCCAAGAGACCCAGTACTTC. As protein: CASSTIRGQETQYF.

The gene calls are TRBV5-1 and TRBJ1-6, with a possible D match to TRBD1 (5 bases). The CDR3 sequence is 18 residues long. Germline values: CDR1 SGHRS, CDR2 YFSETQ. The ends were cut back, 0 bases at V and 2 bases at J, with 15 bases in the middle. The chain's CDR3 is CASSLDPQGGTYNSPLHF. In nucleotides, the CDR3 is TGCGCCAGCAGCTTGGATCCCCAGGGAGGGACCTATAATTCACCCCTCCACTTT.

This chain uses TRBV7-6 with TRBJ2-3; 8 bases are shared with TRBD2. V trimming: 2 bases; J trimming: 4 bases; junction bases outside the gene matches: 14. The germline gives CDR1 SGHVS, CDR2 FNYEAQ. This CDR3 is built from 18 residues. The CDR3 nucleotides are TGTGCCAGCAGCTTACTGTGGGTACGGGAGGGAGCCCCAGATACGCAGTATTTT. The encoded protein is CASSLLWVREGAPDTQYF.

This chain joins TRBV11-2 and TRBJ2-7; 8 nucleotides agree with TRBD2. The germline V gene encodes CDR1 SGHAT and CDR2 FQNNGV. The CDR3 loop spans 13 amino acids. V lost 3 bases, J lost 4 bases, and 2 bases stayed unmatched. The CDR3 bases are TGTGCCAGCAGCTTCCCTAGCGGGTACGAGCAGTACTTC. Translating it yields CASSFPSGYEQYF. Based on the CDR3 plus reference TRBV11-2 and TRBJ2-7, the full variable domain is EAGVAQSPRYKIIEKRQSVAFWCNPISGHATLYWYQQILGQGPKLLIQFQNNGVVDDSQLPKDRFSAERLKGVDSTLKIQPAKLEDSAVYLCASSFPSGYEQYFGPGTRLTVT.